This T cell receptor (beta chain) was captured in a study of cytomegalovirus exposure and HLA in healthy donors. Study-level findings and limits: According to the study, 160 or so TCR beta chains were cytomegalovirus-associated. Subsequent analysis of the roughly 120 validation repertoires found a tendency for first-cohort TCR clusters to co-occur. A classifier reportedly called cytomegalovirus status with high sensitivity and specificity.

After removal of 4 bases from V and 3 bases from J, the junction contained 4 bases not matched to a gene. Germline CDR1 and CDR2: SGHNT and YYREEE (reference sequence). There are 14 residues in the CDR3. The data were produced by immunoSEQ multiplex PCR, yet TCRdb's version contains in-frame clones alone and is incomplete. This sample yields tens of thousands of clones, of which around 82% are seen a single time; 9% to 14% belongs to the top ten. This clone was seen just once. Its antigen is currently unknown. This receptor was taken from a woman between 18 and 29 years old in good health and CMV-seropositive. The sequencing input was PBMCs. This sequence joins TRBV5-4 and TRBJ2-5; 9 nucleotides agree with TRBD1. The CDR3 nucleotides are TGTGCCAGCAGCCTGGGGACAGGGAAAGAGACCCAGTACTTC. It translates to CASSLGTGKETQYF. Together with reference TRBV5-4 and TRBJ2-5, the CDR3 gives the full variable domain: ETGVTQSPTHLIKTRGQQVTLRCSSQSGHNTVSWYQQALGQGPQFIFQYYREEENGRGNFPPRFSGLQFPNYSSELNVNALELDDSALYLCASSLGTGKETQYFGPGTRLLVL.